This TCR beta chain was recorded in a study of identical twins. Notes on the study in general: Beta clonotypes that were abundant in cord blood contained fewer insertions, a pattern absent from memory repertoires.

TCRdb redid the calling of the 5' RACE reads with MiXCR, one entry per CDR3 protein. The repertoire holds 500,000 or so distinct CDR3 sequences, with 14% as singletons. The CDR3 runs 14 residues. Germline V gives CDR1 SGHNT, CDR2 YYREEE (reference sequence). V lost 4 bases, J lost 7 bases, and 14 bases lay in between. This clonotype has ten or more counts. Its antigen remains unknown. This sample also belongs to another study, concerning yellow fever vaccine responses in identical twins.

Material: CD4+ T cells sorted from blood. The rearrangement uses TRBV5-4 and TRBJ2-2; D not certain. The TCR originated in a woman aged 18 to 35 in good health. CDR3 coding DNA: TGTGCCAGCAGCCAAATGAGTATAGGCGGGGAGCTGTTTTTT. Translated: CASSQMSIGGELFF.